This T cell receptor beta chain was sequenced during a study of beta chain features in type 1 diabetes. About the research overall: Patients looked much like healthy donors when it came to age, gender and cell yields. In all, some 100,000,000 sorted cells from all samples were analyzed.

Of the isolated RNA, all was reverse transcribed, and so the sequenced material was expressed TCRB transcripts. Profiling relied on immunoSEQ multiplex PCR, and the TCRdb table lists in-frame clones only, not all of them. The repertoire includes approximately 150,000 clones, about 10% of them detected once, and roughly 1.4% sits in the top ten. The V gene end was trimmed by 6 bases and the J gene end by 1 base; junction bases not matched to a gene: 8. The CDR3 loop spans 15 amino acids. CDR1 is MNHEY and CDR2 is SVGAGI in the germline V gene. The sample was naive CD4+ T cells from blood. This sequence originates from a man between 18 and 35 years old in good health. The chain joins TRBV6-5 to TRBJ2-5, with 7 bases aligning to TRBD2. Here the CDR3 DNA reads TGTGCCAGCAGCAAACTAGCGACCAGCCAAGAGACCCAGTACTTC. Translated, it gives CASSKLATSQETQYF.